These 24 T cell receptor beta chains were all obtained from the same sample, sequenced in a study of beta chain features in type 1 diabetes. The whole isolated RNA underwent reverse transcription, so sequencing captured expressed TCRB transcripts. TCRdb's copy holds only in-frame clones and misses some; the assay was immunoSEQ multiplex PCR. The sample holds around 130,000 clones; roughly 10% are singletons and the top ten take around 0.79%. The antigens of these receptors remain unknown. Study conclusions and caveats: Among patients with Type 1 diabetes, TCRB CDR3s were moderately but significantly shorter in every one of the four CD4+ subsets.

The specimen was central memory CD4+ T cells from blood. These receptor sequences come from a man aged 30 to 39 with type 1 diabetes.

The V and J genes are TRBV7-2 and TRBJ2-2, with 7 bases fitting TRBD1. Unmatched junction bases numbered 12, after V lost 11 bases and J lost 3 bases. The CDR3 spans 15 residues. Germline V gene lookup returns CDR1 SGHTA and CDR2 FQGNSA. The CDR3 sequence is CAGKLNRGDTGELFF. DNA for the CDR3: TGTGCCGGGAAGCTCAACAGGGGTGACACCGGGGAGCTGTTTTTT.

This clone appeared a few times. CDR3 in amino acids: CAIVRGAASNQPQHF. In DNA, the CDR3 is TGTGCCATCGTAAGGGGTGCGGCTAGCAATCAGCCCCAGCATTTT. This chain links TRBV28 with TRBJ1-5; a weak D match, TRBD1 (5 bases). The V and J ends lost 10 bases and 0 bases respectively, with 16 bases between them. Per germline, CDR1 MDHEN and CDR2 SYDVKM. This CDR3 has 15 residues.

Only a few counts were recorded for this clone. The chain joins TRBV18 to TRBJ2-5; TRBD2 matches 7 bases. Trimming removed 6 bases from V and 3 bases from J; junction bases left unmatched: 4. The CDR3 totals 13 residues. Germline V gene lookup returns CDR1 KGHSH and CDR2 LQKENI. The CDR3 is CASSRSGEETQYF. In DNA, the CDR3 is TGTGCCAGCTCCCGGAGCGGGGAAGAGACCCAGTACTTC. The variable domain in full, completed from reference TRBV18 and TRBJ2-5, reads NAGVMQNPRHLVRRRGQEARLRCSPMKGHSHVYWYRQLPEEGLKFMVYLQKENIIDESGMPKERFSAEFPKEGPSILRIQQVVRGDSAAYFCASSRSGEETQYFGPGTRLLVL.

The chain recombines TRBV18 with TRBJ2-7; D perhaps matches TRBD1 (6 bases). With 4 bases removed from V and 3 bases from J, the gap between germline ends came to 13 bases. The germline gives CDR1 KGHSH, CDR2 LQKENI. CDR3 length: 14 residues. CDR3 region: CASSLGAGDYEQYF. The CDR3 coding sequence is TGTGCCAGCTCACTCGGAGCAGGGGACTACGAGCAGTACTTC. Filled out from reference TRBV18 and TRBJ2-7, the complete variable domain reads NAGVMQNPRHLVRRRGQEARLRCSPMKGHSHVYWYRQLPEEGLKFMVYLQKENIIDESGMPKERFSAEFPKEGPSILRIQQVVRGDSAAYFCASSLGAGDYEQYFGPGTRLTVT.

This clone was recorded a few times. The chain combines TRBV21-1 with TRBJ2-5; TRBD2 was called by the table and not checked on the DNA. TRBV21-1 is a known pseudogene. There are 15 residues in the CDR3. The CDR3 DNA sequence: TGTGCCAGCAGCCCTGGGGTCGGGATTCAAGAGACCCAGTACTTC. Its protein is CASSPGVGIQETQYF.

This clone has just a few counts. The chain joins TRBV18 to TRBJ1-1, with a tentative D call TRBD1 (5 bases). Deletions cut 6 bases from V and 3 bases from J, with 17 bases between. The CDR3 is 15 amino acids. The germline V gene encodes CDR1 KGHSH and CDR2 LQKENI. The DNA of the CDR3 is TGTGCCAGCTCGACAGCGGGGGGGAGGGACACTGAAGCTTTCTTT. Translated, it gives CASSTAGGRDTEAFF.

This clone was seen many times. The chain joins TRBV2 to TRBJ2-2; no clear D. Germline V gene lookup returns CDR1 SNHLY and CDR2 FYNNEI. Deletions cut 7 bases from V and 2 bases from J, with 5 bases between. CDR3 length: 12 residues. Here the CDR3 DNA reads TGTGCCAGCAACAGAAACACCGGGGAGCTGTTTTTT. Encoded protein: CASNRNTGELFF.

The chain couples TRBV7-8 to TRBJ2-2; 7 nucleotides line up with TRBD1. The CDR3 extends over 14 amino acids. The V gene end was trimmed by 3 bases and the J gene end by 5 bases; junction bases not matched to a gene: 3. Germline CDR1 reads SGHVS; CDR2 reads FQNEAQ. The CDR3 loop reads CASSFYRGTGELFF. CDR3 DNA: TGTGCCAGCAGCTTCTACAGGGGAACCGGGGAGCTGTTTTTT.

CDR3 region: CASSLGNSAGGNQPQHF. The CDR3 bases are TGTGCCAGCAGCTTAGGGAATTCGGCAGGGGGAAATCAGCCCCAGCATTTT. The gene calls are TRBV7-9 and TRBJ1-5; 7 bases match TRBD1. The J segment lost 4 bases and the V segment lost 1 base, leaving 10 bases of the junction unmatched. In germline, CDR1 is SEHNR, CDR2 FQNEAQ (reference sequence). The CDR3 loop spans 17 amino acids.

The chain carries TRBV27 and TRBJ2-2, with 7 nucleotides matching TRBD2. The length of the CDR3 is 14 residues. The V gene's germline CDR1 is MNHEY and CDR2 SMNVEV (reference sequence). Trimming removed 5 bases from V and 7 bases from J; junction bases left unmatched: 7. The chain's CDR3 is CASSARTSGGELFF. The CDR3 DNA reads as TGTGCCAGCAGTGCTAGGACTAGTGGCGGGGAGCTGTTTTTT.

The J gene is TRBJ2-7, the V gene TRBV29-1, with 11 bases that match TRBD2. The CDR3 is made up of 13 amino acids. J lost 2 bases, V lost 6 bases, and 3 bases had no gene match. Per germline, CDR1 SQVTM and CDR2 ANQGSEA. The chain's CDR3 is CSVGTSGAYEQYF. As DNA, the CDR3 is TGCAGCGTGGGGACTAGCGGCGCCTACGAGCAGTACTTC.

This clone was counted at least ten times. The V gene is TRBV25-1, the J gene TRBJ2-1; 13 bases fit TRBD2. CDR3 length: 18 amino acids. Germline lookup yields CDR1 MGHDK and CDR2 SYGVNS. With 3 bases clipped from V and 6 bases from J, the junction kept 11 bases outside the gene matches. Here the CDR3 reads CASSEYAGLAGEFNEQFF. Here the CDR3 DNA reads TGTGCCAGCAGTGAGTACGCAGGACTAGCGGGGGAATTCAATGAGCAGTTCTTC.

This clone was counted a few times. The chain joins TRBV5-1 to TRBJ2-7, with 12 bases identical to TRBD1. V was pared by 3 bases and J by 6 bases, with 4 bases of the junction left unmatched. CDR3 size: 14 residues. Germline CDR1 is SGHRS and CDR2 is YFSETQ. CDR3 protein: CASSSGTGGAEQYF. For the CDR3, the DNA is TGCGCCAGCAGCTCCGGGACAGGGGGCGCCGAGCAGTACTTC. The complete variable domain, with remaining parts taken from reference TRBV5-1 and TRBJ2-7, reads KAGVTQTPRYLIKTRGQQVTLSCSPISGHRSVSWYQQTPGQGLQFLFEYFSETQRNKGNFPGRFSGRQFSNSRSEMNVSTLELGDSALYLCASSSGTGGAEQYFGPGTRLTVT.

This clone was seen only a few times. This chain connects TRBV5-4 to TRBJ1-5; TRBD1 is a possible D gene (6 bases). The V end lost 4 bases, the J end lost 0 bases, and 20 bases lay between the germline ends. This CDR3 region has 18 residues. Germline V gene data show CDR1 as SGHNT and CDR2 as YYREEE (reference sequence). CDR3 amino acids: CASSPHPGARDSNQPQHF. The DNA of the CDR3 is TGTGCCAGCAGCCCCCATCCAGGGGCGAGGGATAGCAATCAGCCCCAGCATTTT. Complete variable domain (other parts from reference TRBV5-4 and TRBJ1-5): ETGVTQSPTHLIKTRGQQVTLRCSSQSGHNTVSWYQQALGQGPQFIFQYYREEENGRGNFPPRFSGLQFPNYSSELNVNALELDDSALYLCASSPHPGARDSNQPQHFGDGTRLSIL.

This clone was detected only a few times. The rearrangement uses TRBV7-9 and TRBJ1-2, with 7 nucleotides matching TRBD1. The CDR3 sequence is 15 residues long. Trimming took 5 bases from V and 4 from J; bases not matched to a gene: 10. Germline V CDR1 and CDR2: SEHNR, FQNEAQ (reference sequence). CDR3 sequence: CASSLGGAEVYGYTF. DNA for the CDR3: TGTGCCAGCAGCCTAGGGGGCGCGGAAGTCTATGGCTACACCTTC.

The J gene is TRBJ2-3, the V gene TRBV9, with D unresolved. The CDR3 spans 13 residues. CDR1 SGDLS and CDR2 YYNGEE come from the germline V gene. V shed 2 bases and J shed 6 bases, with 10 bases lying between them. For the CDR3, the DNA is TGTGCCAGCAGCGTGTCTGCTCGGGATACGCAGTATTTT. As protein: CASSVSARDTQYF.

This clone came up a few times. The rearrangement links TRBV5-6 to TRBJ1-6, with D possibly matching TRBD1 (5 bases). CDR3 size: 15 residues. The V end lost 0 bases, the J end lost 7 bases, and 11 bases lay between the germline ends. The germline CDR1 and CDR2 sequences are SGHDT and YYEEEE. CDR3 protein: CASSLDGGYNSPLHF. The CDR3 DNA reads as TGTGCCAGCAGCTTGGATGGGGGGTACAATTCACCCCTCCACTTT.

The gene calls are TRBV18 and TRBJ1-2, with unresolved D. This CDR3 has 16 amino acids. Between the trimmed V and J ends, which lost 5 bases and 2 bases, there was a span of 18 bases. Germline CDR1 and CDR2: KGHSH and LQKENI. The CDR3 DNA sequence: TGTGCCAGCTCAGAGTTTTCGTTGGGAGAGAACTATGGCTACACCTTC. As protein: CASSEFSLGENYGYTF.

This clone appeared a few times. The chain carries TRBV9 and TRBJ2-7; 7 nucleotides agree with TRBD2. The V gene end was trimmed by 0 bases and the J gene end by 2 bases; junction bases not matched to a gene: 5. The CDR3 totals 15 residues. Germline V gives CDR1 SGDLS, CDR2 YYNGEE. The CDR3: CASSVASGETYEQYF. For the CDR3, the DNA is TGTGCCAGCAGCGTAGCTAGCGGTGAGACCTACGAGCAGTACTTC.

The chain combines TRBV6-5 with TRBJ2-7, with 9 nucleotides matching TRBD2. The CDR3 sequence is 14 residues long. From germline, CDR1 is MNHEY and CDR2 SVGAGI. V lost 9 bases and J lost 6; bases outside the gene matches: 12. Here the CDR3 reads CASSGGGFVTEQYF. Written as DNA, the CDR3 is TGTGCCAGTAGCGGGGGTGGATTCGTAACCGAGCAGTACTTC.

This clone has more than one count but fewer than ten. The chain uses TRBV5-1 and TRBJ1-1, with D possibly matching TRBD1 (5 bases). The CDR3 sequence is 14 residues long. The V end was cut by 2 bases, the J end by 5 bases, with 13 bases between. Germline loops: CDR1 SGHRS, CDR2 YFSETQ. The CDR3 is CASSLGEGWTEAFF. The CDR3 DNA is TGCGCCAGCAGCTTAGGGGAGGGATGGACTGAAGCTTTCTTT.

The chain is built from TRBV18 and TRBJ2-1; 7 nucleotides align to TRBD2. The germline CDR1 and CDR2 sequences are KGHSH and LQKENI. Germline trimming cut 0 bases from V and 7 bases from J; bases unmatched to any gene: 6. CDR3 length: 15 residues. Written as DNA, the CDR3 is TGTGCCAGCTCACCACCACTAGCGAATGGTAATGAGCAGTTCTTC. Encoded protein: CASSPPLANGNEQFF.

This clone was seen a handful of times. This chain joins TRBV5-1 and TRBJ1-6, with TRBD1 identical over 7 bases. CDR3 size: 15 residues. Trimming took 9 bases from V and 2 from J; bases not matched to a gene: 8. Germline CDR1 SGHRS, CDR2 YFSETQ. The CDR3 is CATRGDRAYNSPLHF. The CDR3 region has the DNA TGCGCCACCCGAGGTGACAGGGCCTATAATTCACCCCTCCACTTT.

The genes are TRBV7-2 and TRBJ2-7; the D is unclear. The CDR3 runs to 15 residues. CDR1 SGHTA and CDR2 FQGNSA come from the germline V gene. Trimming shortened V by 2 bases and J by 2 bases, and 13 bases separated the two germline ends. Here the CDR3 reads CASSLFGQTTYEQYF. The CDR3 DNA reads TGTGCCAGCAGCTTATTTGGGCAGACAACCTACGAGCAGTACTTC.